This T cell receptor beta chain was captured by sequencing in a study of blood T cell repertoires in COVID-19. Generated by immunoSEQ multiplex PCR, the TCRdb table keeps only in-frame clones and is missing some. The sample shows under 250,000 clones, under 90% of them seen only once. The clonotype comes from a woman aged 55-70 years who had recovered from COVID-19. The sample taken for sequencing was PBMCs or T cells enriched from blood (not recorded which).

The CDR3 DNA reads as TGTGCCAGCAGTGACCGGGCTGAAGCTTTCTTT. Protein: CASSDRAEAFF. This chain links TRBV6-4 with TRBJ1-1; no clear D gene. V dropped 2 bases and J dropped 6 bases, with 4 bases sitting between them. The CDR3 totals 11 residues. In germline, CDR1 is MRHNA, CDR2 SNTAGT.